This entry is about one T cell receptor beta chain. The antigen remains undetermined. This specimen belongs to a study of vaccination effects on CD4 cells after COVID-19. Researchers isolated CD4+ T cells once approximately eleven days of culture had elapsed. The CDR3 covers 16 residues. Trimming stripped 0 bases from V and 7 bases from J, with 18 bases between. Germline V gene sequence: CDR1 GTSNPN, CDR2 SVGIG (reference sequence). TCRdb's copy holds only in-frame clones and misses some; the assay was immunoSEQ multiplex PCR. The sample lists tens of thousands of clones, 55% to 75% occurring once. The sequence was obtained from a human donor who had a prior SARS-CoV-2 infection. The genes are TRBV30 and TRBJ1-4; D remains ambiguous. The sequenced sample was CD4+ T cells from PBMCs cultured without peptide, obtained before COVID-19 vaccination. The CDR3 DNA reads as TGTGCCTGGAGTGTAACCCCACCCCACAGTATTGAAAAACTGTTTTTT. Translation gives CAWSVTPPHSIEKLFF.